This T cell receptor (beta chain) appears in the sequencing data of a study of blood T cell repertoires in COVID-19. Clones were read by immunoSEQ multiplex PCR, and TCRdb kept only the in-frame ones, dropping some. The sample holds about 330,000 clones; over 75% are singletons and the top ten take roughly 0.94%. Participants were aged about 18 to 89 years, lived in 24 US areas, and enrolled virtually. The CDR3 spans 11 residues. V dropped 5 bases and J dropped 8; count of bases not matched to a gene: 4. Germline assignment: CDR1 DFQATT and CDR2 SNEGSKA (reference sequence). V gene TRBV20-1 combines with J gene TRBJ1-2; 8 nucleotides align to TRBD1. The sequencing input was PBMCs or T cells enriched from blood (not recorded which). This sequence was found in a woman aged 25 to 45 who had recovered from COVID-19. The CDR3 DNA is TGCAGTGCTCCGGACAGGGACGGCTACACCTTC. It yields the protein CSAPDRDGYTF.